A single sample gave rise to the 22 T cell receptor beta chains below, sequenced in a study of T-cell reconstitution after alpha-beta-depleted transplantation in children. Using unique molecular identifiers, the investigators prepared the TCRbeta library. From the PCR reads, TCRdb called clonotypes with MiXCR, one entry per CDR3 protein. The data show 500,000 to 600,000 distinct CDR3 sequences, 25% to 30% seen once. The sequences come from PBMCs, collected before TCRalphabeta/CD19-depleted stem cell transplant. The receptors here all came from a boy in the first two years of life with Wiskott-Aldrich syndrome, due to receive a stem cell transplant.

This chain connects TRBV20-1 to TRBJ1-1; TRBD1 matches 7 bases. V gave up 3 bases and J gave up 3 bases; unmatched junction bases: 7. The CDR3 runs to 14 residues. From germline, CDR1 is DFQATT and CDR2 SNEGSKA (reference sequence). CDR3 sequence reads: CSASGQEGDTEAFF. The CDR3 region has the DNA TGCAGTGCTAGTGGACAGGAGGGCGACACTGAAGCTTTCTTT.

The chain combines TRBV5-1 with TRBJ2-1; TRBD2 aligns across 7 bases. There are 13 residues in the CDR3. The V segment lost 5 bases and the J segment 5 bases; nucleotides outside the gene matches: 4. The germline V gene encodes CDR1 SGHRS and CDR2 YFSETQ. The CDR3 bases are TGCGCCAGCAGGGGGGGGGAGAACAATGAGCAGTTCTTC. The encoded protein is CASRGGENNEQFF.

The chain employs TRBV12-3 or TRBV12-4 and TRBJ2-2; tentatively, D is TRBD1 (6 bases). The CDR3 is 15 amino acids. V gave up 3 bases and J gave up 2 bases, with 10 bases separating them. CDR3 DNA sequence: TGTGCCAGCAGTTTTCGACAGGCAAACACCGGGGAGCTGTTTTTT. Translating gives CASSFRQANTGELFF.

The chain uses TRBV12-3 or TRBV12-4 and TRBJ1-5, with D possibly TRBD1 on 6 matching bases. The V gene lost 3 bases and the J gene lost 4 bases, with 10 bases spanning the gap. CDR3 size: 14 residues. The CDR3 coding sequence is TGTGCCAGCAGTTTTTTGGGGGCGAATCAGCCCCAGCATTTT. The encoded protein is CASSFLGANQPQHF.

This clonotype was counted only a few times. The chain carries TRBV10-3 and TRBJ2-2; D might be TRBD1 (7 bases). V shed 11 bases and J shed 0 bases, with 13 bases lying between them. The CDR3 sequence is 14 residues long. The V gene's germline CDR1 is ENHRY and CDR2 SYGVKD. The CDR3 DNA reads TGTGCCGGGGGGACAGAGACGAACACCGGGGAGCTGTTTTTT. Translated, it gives CAGGTETNTGELFF.

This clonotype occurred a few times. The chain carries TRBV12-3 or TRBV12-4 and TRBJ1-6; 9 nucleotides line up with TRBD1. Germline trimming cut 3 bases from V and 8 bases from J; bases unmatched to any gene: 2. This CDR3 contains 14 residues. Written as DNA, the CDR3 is TGTGCCAGCAGTTTGGGACAGGGCTATTCACCCCTCCACTTT. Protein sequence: CASSLGQGYSPLHF.

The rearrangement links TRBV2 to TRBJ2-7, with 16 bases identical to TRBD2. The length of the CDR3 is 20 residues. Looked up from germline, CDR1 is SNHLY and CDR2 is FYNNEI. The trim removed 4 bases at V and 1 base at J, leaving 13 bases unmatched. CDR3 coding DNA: TGTGCCAGCAGTGGTCCCGGGACTAGCGGGAGGGCCAGTTCATCCTACGAGCAGTACTTC. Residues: CASSGPGTSGRASSSYEQYF. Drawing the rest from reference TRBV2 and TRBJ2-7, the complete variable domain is EPEVTQTPSHQVTQMGQEVILRCVPISNHLYFYWYRQILGQKVEFLVSFYNNEISEKSEIFDDQFSVERPDGSNFTLKIRSTKLEDSAMYFCASSGPGTSGRASSSYEQYFGPGTRLTVT.

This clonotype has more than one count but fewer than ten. The CDR3 loop reads CASSRLIPGNGANVLTF. The CDR3 DNA reads as TGTGCCAGCTCACGACTAATTCCGGGAAATGGGGCCAACGTCCTGACTTTC. The chain is built from TRBV18 and TRBJ2-6, with D perhaps TRBD2 (5 bases). This CDR3 is built from 17 residues. V lost 4 bases and J lost 3, with 16 bases in between. Germline lookup yields CDR1 KGHSH and CDR2 LQKENI.

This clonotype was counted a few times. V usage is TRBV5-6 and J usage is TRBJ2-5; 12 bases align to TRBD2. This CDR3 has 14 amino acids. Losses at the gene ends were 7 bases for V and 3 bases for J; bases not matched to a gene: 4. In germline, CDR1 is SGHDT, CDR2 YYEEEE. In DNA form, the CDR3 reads TGTGCCAGCTTTCGACTAGCGGGAGAAGAGACCCAGTACTTC. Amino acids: CASFRLAGEETQYF. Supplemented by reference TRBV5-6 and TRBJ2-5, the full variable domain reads DAGVTQSPTHLIKTRGQQVTLRCSPKSGHDTVSWYQQALGQGPQFIFQYYEEEERQRGNFPDRFSGHQFPNYSSELNVNALLLGDSALYLCASFRLAGEETQYFGPGTRLLVL.

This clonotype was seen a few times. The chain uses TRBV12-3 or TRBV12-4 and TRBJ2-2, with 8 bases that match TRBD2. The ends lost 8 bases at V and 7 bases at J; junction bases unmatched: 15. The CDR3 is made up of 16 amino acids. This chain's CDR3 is CASGGGLVGSGGELFF. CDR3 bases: TGTGCCAGCGGGGGGGGACTAGTTGGGTCCGGCGGGGAGCTGTTTTTT.

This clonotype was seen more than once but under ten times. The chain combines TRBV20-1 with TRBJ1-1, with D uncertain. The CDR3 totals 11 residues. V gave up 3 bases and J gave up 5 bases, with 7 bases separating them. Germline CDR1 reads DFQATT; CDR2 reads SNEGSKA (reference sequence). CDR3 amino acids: CSASTRTEAFF. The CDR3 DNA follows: TGCAGTGCTAGTACCCGGACTGAAGCTTTCTTT.

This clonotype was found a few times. CDR3: CSVDGRSSYNEQFF. CDR3 sequence (DNA): TGCAGCGTTGATGGCCGTAGCTCCTACAATGAGCAGTTCTTC. The chain is built from TRBV29-1 and TRBJ2-1; D not certain. CDR1 is SQVTM and CDR2 is ANQGSEA in the germline V gene. The CDR3 is 14 amino acids. V lost 3 bases to trimming and J lost 0 bases, with 9 bases between them.

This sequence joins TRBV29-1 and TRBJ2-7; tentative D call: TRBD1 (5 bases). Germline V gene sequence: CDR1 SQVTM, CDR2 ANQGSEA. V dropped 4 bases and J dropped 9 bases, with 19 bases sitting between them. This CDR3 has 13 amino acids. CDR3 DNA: TGCAGCGTTGGTGCGAGCCAGGGTGGAAGGCAGTACTTC. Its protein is CSVGASQGGRQYF.

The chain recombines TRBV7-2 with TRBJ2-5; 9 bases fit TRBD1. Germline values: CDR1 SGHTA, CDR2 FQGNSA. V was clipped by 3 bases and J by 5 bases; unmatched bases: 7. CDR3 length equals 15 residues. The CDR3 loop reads CASSFGTGYMETQYF. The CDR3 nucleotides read TGTGCCAGCAGCTTCGGGACAGGGTATATGGAGACCCAGTACTTC.

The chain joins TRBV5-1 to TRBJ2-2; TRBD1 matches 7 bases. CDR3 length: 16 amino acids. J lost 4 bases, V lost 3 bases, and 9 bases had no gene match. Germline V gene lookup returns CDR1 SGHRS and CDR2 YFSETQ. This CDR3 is CASSSLGQSGTGELFF. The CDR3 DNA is TGCGCCAGCAGCTCCCTGGGACAGTCGGGCACCGGGGAGCTGTTTTTT.

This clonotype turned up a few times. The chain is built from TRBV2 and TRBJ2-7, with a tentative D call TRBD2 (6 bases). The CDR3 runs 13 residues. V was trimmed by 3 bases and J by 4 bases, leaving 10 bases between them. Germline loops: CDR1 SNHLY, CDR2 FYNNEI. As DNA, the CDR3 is TGTGCCAGCAGTGAGGGCGGGACTTACGAGCAGTACTTC. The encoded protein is CASSEGGTYEQYF.

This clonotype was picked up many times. This chain's CDR3 is CASSPSGTPYEQYF. Here the CDR3 DNA reads TGTGCCAGCAGCCCTAGCGGGACTCCCTACGAGCAGTACTTC. V usage is TRBV12-3 or TRBV12-4 and J usage is TRBJ2-7, with 9 bases aligning to TRBD2. The CDR3 runs to 14 residues. J gave up 2 bases and V 6 bases, and 5 bases lay outside the gene matches.

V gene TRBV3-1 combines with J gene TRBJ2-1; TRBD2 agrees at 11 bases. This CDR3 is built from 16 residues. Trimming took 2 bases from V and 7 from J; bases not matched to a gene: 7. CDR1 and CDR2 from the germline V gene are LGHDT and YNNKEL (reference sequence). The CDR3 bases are TGTGCCAGCAGCCAACCGGGACTAGCGGTAGGGAATGAGCAGTTCTTC. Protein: CASSQPGLAVGNEQFF.

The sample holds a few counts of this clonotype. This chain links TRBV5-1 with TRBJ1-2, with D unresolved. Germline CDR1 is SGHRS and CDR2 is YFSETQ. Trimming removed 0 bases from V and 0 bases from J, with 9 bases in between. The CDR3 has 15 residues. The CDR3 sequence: CASSLAVTANYGYTF. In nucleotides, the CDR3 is TGCGCCAGCAGCTTGGCCGTCACAGCTAACTATGGCTACACCTTC.

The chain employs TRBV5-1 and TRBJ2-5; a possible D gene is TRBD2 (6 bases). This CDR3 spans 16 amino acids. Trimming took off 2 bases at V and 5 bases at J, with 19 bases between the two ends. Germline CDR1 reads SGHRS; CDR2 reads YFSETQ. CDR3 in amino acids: CASSFVIGTVQETQYF. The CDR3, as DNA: TGCGCCAGCAGCTTCGTAATCGGGACTGTCCAGGAGACCCAGTACTTC.

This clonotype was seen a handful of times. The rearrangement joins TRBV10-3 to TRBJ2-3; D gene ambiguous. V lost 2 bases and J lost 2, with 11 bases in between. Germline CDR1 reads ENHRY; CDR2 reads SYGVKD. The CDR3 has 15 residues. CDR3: CAISEPLTNTDTQYF. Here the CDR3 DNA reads TGTGCCATCAGTGAGCCCCTAACGAACACAGATACGCAGTATTTT.

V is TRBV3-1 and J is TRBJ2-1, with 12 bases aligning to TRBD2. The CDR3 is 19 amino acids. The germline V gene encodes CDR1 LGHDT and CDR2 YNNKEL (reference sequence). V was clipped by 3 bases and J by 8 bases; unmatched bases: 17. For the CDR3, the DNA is TGTGCCAGCAGCCAGCAACGGGGACTAGCGGGTGGAGGGGTCTATGAGCAGTTCTTC. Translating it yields CASSQQRGLAGGGVYEQFF.